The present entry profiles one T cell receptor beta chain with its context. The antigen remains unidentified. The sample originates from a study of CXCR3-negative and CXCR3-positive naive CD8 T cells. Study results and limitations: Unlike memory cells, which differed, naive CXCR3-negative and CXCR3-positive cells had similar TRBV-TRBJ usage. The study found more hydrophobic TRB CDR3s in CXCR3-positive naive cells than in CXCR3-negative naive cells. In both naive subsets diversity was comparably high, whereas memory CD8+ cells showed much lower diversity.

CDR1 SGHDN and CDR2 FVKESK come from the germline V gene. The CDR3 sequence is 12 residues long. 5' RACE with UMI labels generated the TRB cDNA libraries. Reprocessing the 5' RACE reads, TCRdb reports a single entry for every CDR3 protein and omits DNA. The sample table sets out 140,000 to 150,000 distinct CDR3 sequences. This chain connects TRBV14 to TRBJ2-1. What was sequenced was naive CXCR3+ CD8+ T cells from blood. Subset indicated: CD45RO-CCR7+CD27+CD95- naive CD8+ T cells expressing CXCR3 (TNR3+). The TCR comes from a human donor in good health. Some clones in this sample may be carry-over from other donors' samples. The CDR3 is CASSRWIWEQFF.